What follows are 3 T cell receptor beta chains derived from one specimen sequenced in a study of breast tumors, draining lymph nodes, adjacent tissues. One entry per CDR3 protein, called by TCRdb with MiXCR from the multiplex PCR reads. The sample lists about 35,000 distinct CDR3 sequences; just over 35% were seen once. Sequenced: breast tumor tissue. The receptor source for this set is a female donor with breast cancer. Some clones in this sample may be carry-over from other donors' samples.

This clonotype was found many times. The genes are TRBV7-9 and TRBJ2-2; a possible D gene is TRBD2 (6 bases). The CDR3 loop spans 14 amino acids. Trimming took off 5 bases at V and 7 bases at J, with 14 bases between the two ends. Germline V lookup: CDR1 SEHNR, CDR2 FQNEAQ (reference sequence). The CDR3 protein is CASSQGLPGGELFF. The DNA for the CDR3 is TGTGCCAGCAGCCAGGGACTTCCCGGCGGGGAGCTGTTTTTT.

This clonotype was seen at least ten times. This chain uses TRBV2 with TRBJ2-5; 9 bases fit TRBD1. The germline V gene encodes CDR1 SNHLY and CDR2 FYNNEI. V trimming: 6 bases; J trimming: 4 bases; junction bases outside the gene matches: 6. The CDR3 sequence is 14 residues long. The CDR3 sequence: CASRPGTGLETQYF. As DNA, the CDR3 is TGTGCCAGCAGACCAGGGACAGGGCTAGAGACCCAGTACTTC.

This clonotype was seen repeatedly, ten times or more. The V gene is TRBV12-3 or TRBV12-4, the J gene TRBJ2-7; D may be TRBD2 (7 bases). There are 14 residues in the CDR3. The V and J ends lost 3 bases and 3 bases respectively, with 12 bases between them. DNA of the CDR3: TGTGCCAGCAGTTTGGGGGGGGCGGACTACGAGCAGTACTTC. Amino acid sequence: CASSLGGADYEQYF.